The rows below give T cell receptor beta chains drawn from one sample of a study of T cell repertoires in cytomegalovirus infection. TCRdb re-called the reads with MiXCR, one entry per CDR3 protein. The table includes 630,000 or so distinct CDR3 sequences, approximately 24% detected once. Sequenced material: CD8+ T cells from PBMCs. Source of these receptors: a human donor in good health (CMV status not recorded). Some clones in this sample may be carry-over from other donors' samples. CDR3s include the opening cysteine and the closing phenylalanine or tryptophan. Each record gives: D gene, J gene, V gene, clone size, CDR3 protein, CDR3 DNA. The D gene is left open where the match is weak. The size of a clone is reported for some rows only, either as once, few or many, or as a class for expanded clones.

>TRBD2|TRBJ2-3|TRBV7-2|many
CASSLAVIAGGPTDTQYF
TGTGCCAGCAGCTTAGCGGTAATAGCGGGGGGGCCCACAGATACGCAGTATTTT
>TRBD1|TRBJ1-1|TRBV7-2|many
CASSPWTGGNTEAFF
TGTGCCAGCAGCCCATGGACAGGGGGGAACACTGAAGCTTTCTTT
>TRBD1|TRBJ2-1|TRBV6-4|NA
CASSDSTGAAYNEQFF
TGTGCCAGCAGTGACTCTACAGGGGCGGCCTACAATGAGCAGTTCTTC
>NA|TRBJ2-2|TRBV7-6|many
CASSLALPGELFF
TGTGCCAGCAGCTTAGCGCTTCCCGGGGAGCTGTTTTTT
>NA|TRBJ2-3|TRBV29-1|few
CSVEDRSSARTDTQYF
TGCAGCGTTGAAGATCGTTCGTCCGCAAGAACAGATACGCAGTATTTT
>TRBD1|TRBJ2-1|TRBV6-1|many
CASRSGTGSLYNEQFF
TGTGCCAGCAGATCCGGGACAGGGTCCCTTTACAATGAGCAGTTCTTC
>NA|TRBJ1-2|TRBV7-2|many
CASSLAEGQLNYGYTF
TGTGCCAGCAGCTTAGCGGAGGGACAACTCAACTATGGCTACACCTTC
>NA|TRBJ1-1|TRBV4-3|few
CASSRSRNTEAFF
TGCGCCAGCAGCCGTTCGAGGAACACTGAAGCTTTCTTT
>NA|TRBJ1-1|TRBV20-1|NA
CSAHLENTEAFF
TGCAGTGCTCACTTAGAAAACACTGAAGCTTTCTTT
>TRBD2|TRBJ2-1|TRBV29-1|NA
CSVEGSVSLAGPRFF
TGCAGCGTTGAAGGGTCTGTTTCACTAGCGGGGCCGCGGTTCTTC
>NA|TRBJ2-1|TRBV2|few
CASSSGRGVLYNEQFF
TGTGCCAGCAGCTCCGGACGCGGGGTCCTCTACAATGAGCAGTTCTTC
>NA|TRBJ1-6|TRBV7-6|NA
CASRAGSDSPPHF
TGTGCCAGCAGGGCCGGGAGCGATTCACCCCCCCACTTT
>NA|TRBJ1-4|TRBV18|few
CASSLDGASSEKLFF
TGTGCCAGCTCACTCGACGGAGCCTCTTCCGAAAAACTGTTTTTT
>TRBD2|TRBJ2-1|TRBV7-9|many
CASPPPGLAGGFEQFF
TGTGCCAGCCCCCCGCCGGGACTAGCGGGGGGTTTTGAGCAGTTCTTC
>NA|TRBJ2-2|TRBV7-8|NA
CASSSRGPSTGELFF
TGTGCCAGCAGCTCTCGGGGGCCCTCCACCGGGGAGCTGTTTTTT
>NA|TRBJ1-2|TRBV7-9|many
CASSPFPVF
TGTGCCAGCAGCCCTTTCCCGGTCTTC
>NA|TRBJ1-1|TRBV29-1|NA
CSVIRREAFF
TGCAGCGTTATCAGGAGGGAAGCTTTCTTT
>NA|TRBJ1-1|TRBV29-1|few
CSVDRGGGNTEAFF
TGCAGCGTTGACAGGGGAGGCGGGAACACTGAAGCTTTCTTT
>NA|TRBJ1-1|TRBV20-1|NA
CSARDLRRAEPGAFF
TGCAGTGCTAGAGATCTCAGAAGGGCGGAGCCAGGAGCTTTCTTT
>TRBD1|TRBJ1-1|TRBV7-6|many
CASSLARDRVTEAFF
TGTGCCAGCAGCTTAGCCCGGGACAGGGTCACTGAAGCTTTCTTT
>NA|TRBJ1-5|TRBV27|NA
CASGRVGVDTQHF
TGTGCCTCCGGGAGGGTTGGAGTAGATACGCAGCATTTT
>NA|TRBJ1-4|TRBV12-5|few
CASGPSTGTNEKLFF
TGTGCTAGTGGTCCGTCGACAGGTACTAATGAAAAACTGTTTTTT
>NA|TRBJ2-7|TRBV7-6|many
CASSLGRSSVNEQYF
TGTGCCAGCAGCTTAGGGCGGAGCTCGGTGAACGAGCAGTACTTC
>NA|TRBJ2-1|TRBV6-5|NA
CASSYLFSGNEQFF
TGTGCCAGCAGTTACCTATTCAGTGGCAATGAGCAGTTCTTC
>NA|TRBJ2-2|TRBV29-1|few
CSVELTGTPNTGELFF
TGCAGCGTTGAACTGACGGGGACCCCGAACACCGGGGAGCTGTTTTTT
>NA|TRBJ1-1|TRBV7-3|NA
CASSLWGRGDTEAFF
TGTGCCAGCAGCTTATGGGGCAGGGGCGACACTGAAGCTTTCTTT
>TRBD2|TRBJ2-5|TRBV7-6|many
CASSPGTSGGGTQYF
TGTGCCAGCAGCCCGGGGACTAGCGGGGGAGGGACCCAGTACTTC
>NA|TRBJ2-6|TRBV28|NA
CASSLSQGYGAGANVLTF
TGTGCCAGCAGTTTATCACAGGGCTATGGCGCTGGGGCCAACGTCCTGACTTTC
>NA|TRBJ2-7|TRBV6-2/TRBV6-3|few
CASSSYYREGFEQYF
TGTGCCAGCAGTTCCTACTACAGGGAAGGGTTCGAGCAGTACTTC
>NA|TRBJ1-1|TRBV14|once
CASSLKRGTEAFF
TGTGCCAGCAGCCTTAAACGGGGAACTGAAGCTTTCTTT
>TRBD1|TRBJ1-1|TRBV5-1|once
CASSPGGVSNTEAFF
TGCGCCAGCAGCCCAGGGGGCGTAAGCAACACTGAAGCTTTCTTT
>NA|TRBJ2-4|TRBV23-1|NA
CASTLRGRRGAKNIQYF
TGCGCCAGCACCCTAAGGGGGCGGAGGGGAGCCAAAAACATTCAGTACTTC
>NA|TRBJ2-2|TRBV6-2/TRBV6-3|many
CASSYGSTGELFF
TGTGCCAGCAGTTACGGGTCCACCGGGGAGCTGTTTTTT
>TRBD1|TRBJ1-2|TRBV6-5|NA
CASSYPQGGGLWGYTF
TGTGCCAGCAGTTACCCTCAGGGGGGAGGGCTTTGGGGCTACACCTTC
>NA|TRBJ2-1|TRBV6-2/TRBV6-3|NA
CASSLTVGKGDFYNEQFF
TGTGCCAGCAGTTTAACGGTGGGGAAAGGGGACTTCTACAATGAGCAGTTCTTC
>TRBD1|TRBJ1-2|TRBV7-9|NA
CASSLGAGGERRYVYTF
TGTGCCAGCAGCTTAGGGGCAGGGGGCGAACGTCGCTATGTCTACACCTTC
>TRBD2|TRBJ2-3|TRBV12-3/TRBV12-4|few
CASSMTSGGPDTQYF
TGTGCCAGCAGCATGACTAGCGGGGGGCCAGATACGCAGTATTTT
>TRBD1|TRBJ2-5|TRBV7-9|NA
CASTGGQGLQETQYF
TGTGCCAGCACGGGGGGACAGGGCCTCCAAGAGACCCAGTACTTC
>NA|TRBJ2-7|TRBV14|NA
CASSQEQGHEQYF
TGTGCCAGCAGCCAAGAACAGGGCCACGAGCAGTACTTC
>TRBD1|TRBJ1-5|TRBV5-6|NA
CASSLAGTGGWEPQHF
TGTGCCAGCAGCTTGGCCGGAACAGGGGGCTGGGAGCCCCAGCATTTT
>NA|TRBJ1-1|TRBV7-6|many
CASSLNSGFNTEAFF
TGTGCCAGCAGCTTAAATTCCGGGTTCAACACTGAAGCTTTCTTT
>TRBD1|TRBJ1-1|TRBV5-6|NA
CASSSRNRGLTEAFF
TGTGCCAGCAGCTCACGAAACAGGGGGCTCACTGAAGCTTTCTTT
>NA|TRBJ1-2|TRBV20-1|NA
CSARAREGYGYTF
TGCAGTGCTAGAGCCAGGGAGGGTTATGGCTACACCTTC
>NA|TRBJ2-5|TRBV4-3|few
CASSQGTAHQETQYF
TGCGCCAGCAGCCAGGGGACGGCTCACCAAGAGACCCAGTACTTC
>TRBD1|TRBJ1-3|TRBV7-9|NA
CASTPPRGTDSGNTIYF
TGTGCCAGCACCCCTCCTCGGGGGACAGACTCTGGAAACACCATATATTTT
>NA|TRBJ1-1|TRBV28|many
CASSLRQYMNTEAFF
TGTGCCAGCAGTTTACGACAGTACATGAACACTGAAGCTTTCTTT
>NA|TRBJ1-2|TRBV27|NA
CASRGGGMSGYTF
TGTGCCAGCAGGGGTGGGGGAATGAGTGGCTACACCTTC
>NA|TRBJ1-1|TRBV6-1|NA
CASSGPSWNTEAFF
TGTGCCAGCAGTGGTCCATCCTGGAACACTGAAGCTTTCTTT
>NA|TRBJ1-1|TRBV29-1|NA
CSVEATGKLGTEAFF
TGCAGCGTAGAAGCGACCGGGAAGTTGGGCACTGAAGCTTTCTTT